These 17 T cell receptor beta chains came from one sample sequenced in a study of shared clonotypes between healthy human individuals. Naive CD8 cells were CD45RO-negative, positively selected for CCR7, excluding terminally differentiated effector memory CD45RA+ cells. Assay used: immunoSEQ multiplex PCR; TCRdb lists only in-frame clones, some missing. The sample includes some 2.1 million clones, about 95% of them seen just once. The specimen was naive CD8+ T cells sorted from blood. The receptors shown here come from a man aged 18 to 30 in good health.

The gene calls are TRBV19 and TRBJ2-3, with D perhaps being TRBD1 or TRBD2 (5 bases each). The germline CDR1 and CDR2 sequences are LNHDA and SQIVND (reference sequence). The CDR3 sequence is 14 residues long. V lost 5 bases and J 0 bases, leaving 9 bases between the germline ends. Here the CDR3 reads CASSWDQSTDTQYF. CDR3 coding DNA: TGTGCCAGTAGTTGGGACCAGAGCACAGATACGCAGTATTTT.

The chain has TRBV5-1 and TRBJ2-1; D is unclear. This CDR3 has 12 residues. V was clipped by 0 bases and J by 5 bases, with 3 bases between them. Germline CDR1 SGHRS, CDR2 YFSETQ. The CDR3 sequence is CASSLENNEQFF. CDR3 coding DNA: TGCGCCAGCAGCTTGGAAAACAATGAGCAGTTCTTC.

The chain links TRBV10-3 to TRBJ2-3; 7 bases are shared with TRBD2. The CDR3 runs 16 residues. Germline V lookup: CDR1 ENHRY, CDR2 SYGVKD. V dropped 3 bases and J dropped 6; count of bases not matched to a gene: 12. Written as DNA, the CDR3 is TGTGCCATCAGTGACCATTCGGGGGGTCTGACGGATACGCAGTATTTT. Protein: CAISDHSGGLTDTQYF.

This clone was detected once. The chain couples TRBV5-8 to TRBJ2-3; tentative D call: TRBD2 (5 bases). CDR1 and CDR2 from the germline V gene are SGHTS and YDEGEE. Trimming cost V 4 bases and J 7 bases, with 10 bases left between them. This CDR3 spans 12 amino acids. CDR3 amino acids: CASSDYSNTQYF. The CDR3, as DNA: TGTGCCAGCAGCGACTATAGCAATACGCAGTATTTT.

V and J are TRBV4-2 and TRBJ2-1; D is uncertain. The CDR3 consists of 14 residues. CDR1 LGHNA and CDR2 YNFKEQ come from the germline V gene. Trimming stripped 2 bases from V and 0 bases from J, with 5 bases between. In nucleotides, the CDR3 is TGTGCCAGCAGCCAAAGGAGCTCCTACAATGAGCAGTTCTTC. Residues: CASSQRSSYNEQFF.

The CDR3 reads CASSQVVSGQSSYEQYF. DNA for the CDR3: TGCGCCAGCAGCCAAGTTGTTTCGGGACAAAGCTCCTACGAGCAGTACTTC. The chain carries TRBV4-1 and TRBJ2-7; D is possibly TRBD1 (6 bases). The V gene's germline CDR1 is MGHRA and CDR2 YSYEKL. The CDR3 covers 17 residues. Trimming took 1 base from V and 0 from J, leaving 16 bases between them.

The CDR3 spells CASSFSPTSLRDEQYF. CDR3 sequence (DNA): TGTGCCAGCAGTTTTTCCCCGACAAGCCTACGAGACGAGCAGTACTTC. The gene calls are TRBV28 and TRBJ2-7; no firm D call. This CDR3 comprises 16 residues. Germline CDR1 is MDHEN and CDR2 is SYDVKM. Trimming took 3 bases from V and 5 from J, leaving 20 bases between them.

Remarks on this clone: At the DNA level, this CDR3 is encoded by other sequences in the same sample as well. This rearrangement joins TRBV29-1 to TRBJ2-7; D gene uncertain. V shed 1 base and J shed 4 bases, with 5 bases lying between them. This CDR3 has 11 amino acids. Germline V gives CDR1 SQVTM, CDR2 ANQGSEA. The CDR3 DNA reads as TGCAGCGTTGAAGGGGCATACGAGCAGTACTTC. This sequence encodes CSVEGAYEQYF.

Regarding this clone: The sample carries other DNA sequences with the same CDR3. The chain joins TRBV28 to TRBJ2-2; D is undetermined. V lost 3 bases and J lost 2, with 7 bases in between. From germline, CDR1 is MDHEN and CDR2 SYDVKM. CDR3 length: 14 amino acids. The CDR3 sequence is CASSFTPNTGELFF. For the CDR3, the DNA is TGTGCCAGCAGTTTCACGCCCAACACCGGGGAGCTGTTTTTT. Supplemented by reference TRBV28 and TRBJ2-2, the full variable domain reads DVKVTQSSRYLVKRTGEKVFLECVQDMDHENMFWYRQDPGLGLRLIYFSYDVKMKEKGDIPEGYSVSREKKERFSLILESASTNQTSMYLCASSFTPNTGELFFGEGSRLTVL.

CDR3: CASSASGGRSYEQYF. CDR3 DNA: TGTGCCAGCAGCGCCTCTGGCGGGAGGAGCTACGAGCAGTACTTC. The chain carries TRBV2 and TRBJ2-7; 8 bases match TRBD2. This CDR3 is 15 amino acids long. Germline V gives CDR1 SNHLY, CDR2 FYNNEI. J gave up 3 bases and V 6 bases, and 10 bases lay outside the gene matches.

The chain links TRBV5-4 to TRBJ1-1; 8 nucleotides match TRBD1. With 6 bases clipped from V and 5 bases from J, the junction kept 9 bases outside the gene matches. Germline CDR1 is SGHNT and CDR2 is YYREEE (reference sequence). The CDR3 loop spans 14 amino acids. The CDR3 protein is CASTMQGAGTEAFF. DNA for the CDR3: TGTGCCAGCACCATGCAGGGGGCAGGGACTGAAGCTTTCTTT.

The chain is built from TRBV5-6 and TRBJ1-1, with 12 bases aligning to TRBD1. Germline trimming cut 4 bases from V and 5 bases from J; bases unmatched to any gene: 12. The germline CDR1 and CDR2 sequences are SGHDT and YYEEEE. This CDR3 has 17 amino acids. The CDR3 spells CASSIWDRGLMETEAFF. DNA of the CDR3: TGTGCCAGCAGCATCTGGGACAGGGGGCTCATGGAGACTGAAGCTTTCTTT.

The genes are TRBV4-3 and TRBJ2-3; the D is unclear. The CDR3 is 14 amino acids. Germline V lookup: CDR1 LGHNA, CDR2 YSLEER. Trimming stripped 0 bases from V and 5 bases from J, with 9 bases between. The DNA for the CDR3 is TGCGCCAGCAGCCAAGATCGGCTTCTAGATACGCAGTATTTT. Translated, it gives CASSQDRLLDTQYF.

The CDR3 DNA sequence: TGTGCCAGCAGCCAACTAGCTCCGCTAACCTACAATGAGCAGTTCTTC. As protein: CASSQLAPLTYNEQFF. The genes are TRBV27 and TRBJ2-1; D perhaps matches TRBD2 (6 bases). This CDR3 has 16 amino acids. CDR1 is MNHEY, CDR2 SMNVEV, per germline (reference sequence). The germline V and J ends were trimmed by 6 bases and 2 bases, with 17 bases remaining between them.

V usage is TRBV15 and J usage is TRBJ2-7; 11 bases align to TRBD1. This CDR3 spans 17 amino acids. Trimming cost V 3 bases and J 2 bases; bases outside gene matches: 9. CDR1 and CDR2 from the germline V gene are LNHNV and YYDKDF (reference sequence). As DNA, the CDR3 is TGTGCCACCAGCAGGGGACTGGGACAGGGGGTCGCCTACGAGCAGTACTTC. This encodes CATSRGLGQGVAYEQYF.

Here the CDR3 reads CASSLSLWGYTGELFF. CDR3 bases: TGTGCCAGCAGCCTAAGTCTCTGGGGGTACACCGGGGAGCTGTTTTTT. The chain carries TRBV13 and TRBJ2-2; perhaps D is TRBD1 or TRBD2 (5 bases each). This CDR3 is built from 16 residues. Trimming cost V 5 bases and J 3 bases, with 16 bases left between them. Germline lookup yields CDR1 PRHDT and CDR2 FYEKMQ (reference sequence).

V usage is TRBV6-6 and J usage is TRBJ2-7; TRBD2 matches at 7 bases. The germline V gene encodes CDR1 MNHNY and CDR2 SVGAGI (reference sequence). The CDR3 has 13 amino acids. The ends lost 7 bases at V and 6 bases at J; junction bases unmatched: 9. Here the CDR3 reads CASKPAGEGEQYF. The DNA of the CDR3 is TGTGCCAGCAAGCCCGCGGGGGAGGGCGAGCAGTACTTC.